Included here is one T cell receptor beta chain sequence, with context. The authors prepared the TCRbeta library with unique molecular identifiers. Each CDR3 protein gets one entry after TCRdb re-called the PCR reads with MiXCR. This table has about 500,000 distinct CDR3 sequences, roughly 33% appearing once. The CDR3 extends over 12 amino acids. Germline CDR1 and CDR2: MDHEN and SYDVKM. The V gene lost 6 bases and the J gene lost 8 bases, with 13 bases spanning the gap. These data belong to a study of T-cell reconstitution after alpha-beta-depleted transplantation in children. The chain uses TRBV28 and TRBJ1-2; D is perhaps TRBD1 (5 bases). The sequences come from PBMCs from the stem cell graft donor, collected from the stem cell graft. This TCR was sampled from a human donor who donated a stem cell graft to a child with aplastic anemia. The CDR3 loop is CASRLDGDGYTF. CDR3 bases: TGTGCCAGCAGGCTAGACGGGGACGGCTACACCTTC.